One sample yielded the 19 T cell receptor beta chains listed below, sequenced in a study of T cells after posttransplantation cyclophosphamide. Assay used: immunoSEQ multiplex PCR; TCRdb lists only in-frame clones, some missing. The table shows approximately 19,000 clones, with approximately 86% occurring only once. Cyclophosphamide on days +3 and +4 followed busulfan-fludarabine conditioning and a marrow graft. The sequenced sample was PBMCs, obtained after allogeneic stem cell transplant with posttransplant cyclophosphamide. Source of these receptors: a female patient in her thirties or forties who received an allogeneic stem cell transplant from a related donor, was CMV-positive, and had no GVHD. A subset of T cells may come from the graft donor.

CDR3: CASSSGGAANTGELFF. In DNA, the CDR3 is TGTGCCAGCAGTTCCGGCGGGGCTGCGAACACCGGGGAGCTGTTTTTT. The chain combines TRBV6-5 with TRBJ2-2; the D gene is possibly TRBD2 (6 bases). Germline CDR1 and CDR2: MNHEY and SVGAGI. The germline V and J ends were trimmed by 4 bases and 0 bases, with 12 bases remaining between them. This CDR3 comprises 16 residues.

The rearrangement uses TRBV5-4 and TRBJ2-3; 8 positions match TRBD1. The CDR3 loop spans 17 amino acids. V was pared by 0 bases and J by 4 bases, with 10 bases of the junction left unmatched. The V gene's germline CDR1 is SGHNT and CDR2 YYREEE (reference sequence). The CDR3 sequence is CASSLGQGARGADTQYF. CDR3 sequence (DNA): TGTGCCAGCAGCTTGGGGCAGGGGGCAAGAGGAGCAGATACGCAGTATTTT.

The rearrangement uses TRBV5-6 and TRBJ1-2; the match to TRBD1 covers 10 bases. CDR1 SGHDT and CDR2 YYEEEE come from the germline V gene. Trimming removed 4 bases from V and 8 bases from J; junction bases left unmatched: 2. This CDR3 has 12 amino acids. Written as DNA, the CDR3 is TGTGCCAGCAGCCCGACAGGGGGCGGCTACACCTTC. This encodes CASSPTGGGYTF.

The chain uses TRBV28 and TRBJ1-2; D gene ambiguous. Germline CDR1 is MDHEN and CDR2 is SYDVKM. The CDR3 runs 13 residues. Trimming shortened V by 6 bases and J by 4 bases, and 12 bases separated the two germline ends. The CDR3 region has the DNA TGTGCCAGCAGCCGGGAAGGGCTCTATGGCTACACCTTC. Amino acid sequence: CASSREGLYGYTF.

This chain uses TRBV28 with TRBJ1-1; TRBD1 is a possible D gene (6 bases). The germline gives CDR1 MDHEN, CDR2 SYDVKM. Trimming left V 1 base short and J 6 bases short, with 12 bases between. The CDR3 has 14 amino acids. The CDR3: CASSLSGTLAEAFF. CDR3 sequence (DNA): TGTGCCAGCAGTTTATCTGGGACACTCGCTGAAGCTTTCTTT.

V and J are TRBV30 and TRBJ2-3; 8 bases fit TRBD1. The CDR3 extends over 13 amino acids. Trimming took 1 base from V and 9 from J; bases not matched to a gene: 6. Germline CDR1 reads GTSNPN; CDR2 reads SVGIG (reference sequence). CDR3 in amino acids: CAWSGQGARTQYF. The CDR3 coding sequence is TGTGCCTGGAGTGGGCAGGGGGCGCGAACGCAGTATTTT.

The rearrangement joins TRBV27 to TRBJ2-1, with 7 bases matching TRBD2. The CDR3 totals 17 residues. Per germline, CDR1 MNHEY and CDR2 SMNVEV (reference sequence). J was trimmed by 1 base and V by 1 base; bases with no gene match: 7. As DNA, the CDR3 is TGTGCCAGCAGTTTATTTTCGGCGGGAGCTTCCTACAATGAGCAGTTCTTC. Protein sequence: CASSLFSAGASYNEQFF.

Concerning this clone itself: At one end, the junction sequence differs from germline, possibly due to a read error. In nucleotides, the CDR3 is TGTGCTAGCAGCTTAGCCAAGCGGGAGAGATGCACCTACGAGCAGTACTTC. It specifies CASSLAKRERCTYEQYF. The chain recombines TRBV7-7 with TRBJ2-7; 8 bases fit TRBD2. Germline V gene data show CDR1 as SSHAT and CDR2 as FNYEAQ (reference sequence). This CDR3 is 17 amino acids long.

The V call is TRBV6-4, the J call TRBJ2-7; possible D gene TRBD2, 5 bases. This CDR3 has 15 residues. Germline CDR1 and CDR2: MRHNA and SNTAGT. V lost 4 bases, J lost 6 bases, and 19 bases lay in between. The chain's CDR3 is CASSVRHGGSFEQYF. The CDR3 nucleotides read TGTGCCAGCAGTGTAAGACACGGAGGTTCGTTCGAGCAGTACTTC.

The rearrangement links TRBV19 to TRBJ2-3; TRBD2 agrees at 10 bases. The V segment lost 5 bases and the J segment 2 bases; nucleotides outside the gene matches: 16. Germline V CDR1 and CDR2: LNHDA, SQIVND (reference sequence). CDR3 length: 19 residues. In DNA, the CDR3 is TGTGCCAGTAGTGAGTCTAGCGGGAGCTCCCTCCCACACACAGATACGCAGTATTTT. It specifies CASSESSGSSLPHTDTQYF.

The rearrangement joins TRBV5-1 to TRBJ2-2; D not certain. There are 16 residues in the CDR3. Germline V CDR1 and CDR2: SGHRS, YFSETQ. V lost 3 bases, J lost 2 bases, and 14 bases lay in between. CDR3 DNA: TGCGCCAGCAGCTATAAACCTCCTACTAACACCGGGGAGCTGTTTTTT. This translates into CASSYKPPTNTGELFF.

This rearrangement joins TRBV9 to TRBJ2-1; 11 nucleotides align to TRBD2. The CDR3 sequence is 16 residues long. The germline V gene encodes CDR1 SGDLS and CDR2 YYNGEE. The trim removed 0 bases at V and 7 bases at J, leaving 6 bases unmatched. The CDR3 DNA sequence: TGTGCCAGCAGCGTAGCAAGGACTAGCGGGTTTAATGAGCAGTTCTTC. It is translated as CASSVARTSGFNEQFF.

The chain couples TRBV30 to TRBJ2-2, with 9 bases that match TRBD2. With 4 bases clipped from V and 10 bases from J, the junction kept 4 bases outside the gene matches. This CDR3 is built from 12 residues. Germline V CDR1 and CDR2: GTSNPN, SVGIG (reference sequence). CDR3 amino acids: CAWKAGGMELFF. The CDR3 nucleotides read TGTGCCTGGAAGGCGGGGGGGATGGAGCTGTTTTTT.

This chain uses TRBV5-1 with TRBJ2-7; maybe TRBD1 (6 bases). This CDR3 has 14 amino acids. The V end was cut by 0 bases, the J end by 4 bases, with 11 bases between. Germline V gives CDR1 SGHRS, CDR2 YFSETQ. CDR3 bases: TGCGCCAGCAGCTTGGCCGGACAGCTTTACGAGCAGTACTTC. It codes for CASSLAGQLYEQYF.

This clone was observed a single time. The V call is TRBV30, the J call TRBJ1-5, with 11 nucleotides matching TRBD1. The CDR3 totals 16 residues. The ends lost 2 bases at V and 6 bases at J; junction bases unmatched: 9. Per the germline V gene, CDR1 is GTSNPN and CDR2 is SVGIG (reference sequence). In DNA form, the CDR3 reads TGTGCCTGGAGTCCGCTTGGGACAGGGGGTACTCAGCCCCAGCATTTT. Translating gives CAWSPLGTGGTQPQHF.

The CDR3 DNA reads TGTGCCAGCAGCAAAGCGAAGGGGTACACTGAAGCTTTCTTT. It translates to CASSKAKGYTEAFF. The chain is built from TRBV21-1 and TRBJ1-1; the D segment call TRBD1 is taken from the table without a DNA check. TRBV21-1 is a pseudogene segment. The CDR3 covers 14 residues.

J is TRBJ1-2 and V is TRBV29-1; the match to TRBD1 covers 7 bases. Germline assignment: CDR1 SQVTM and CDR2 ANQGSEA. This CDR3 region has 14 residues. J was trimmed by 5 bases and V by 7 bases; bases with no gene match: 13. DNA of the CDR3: TGCAGCGCGCCACAGGGGCATTTCGGGTATGGCTACACCTTC. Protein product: CSAPQGHFGYGYTF.

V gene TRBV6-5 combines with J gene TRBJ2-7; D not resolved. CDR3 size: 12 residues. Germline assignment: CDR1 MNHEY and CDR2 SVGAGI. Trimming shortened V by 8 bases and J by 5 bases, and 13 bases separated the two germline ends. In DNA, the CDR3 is TGTGCCAGCGCGTTGGTCCCACACGAGCAGTACTTC. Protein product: CASALVPHEQYF.

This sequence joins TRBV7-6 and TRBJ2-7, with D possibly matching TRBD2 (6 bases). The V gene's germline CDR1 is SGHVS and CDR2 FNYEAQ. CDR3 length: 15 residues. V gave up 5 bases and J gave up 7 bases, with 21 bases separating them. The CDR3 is CASSPPGLPYEEQYF. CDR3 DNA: TGTGCCAGCAGCCCCCCGGGACTTCCCTACGAGGAGCAGTACTTC.